Listed below are T cell receptor beta chains from one sample, sequenced in a study of blood T cell repertoires in COVID-19. Profiling relied on immunoSEQ multiplex PCR, and the TCRdb table lists in-frame clones only, not all of them. The table shows fewer than 350,000 clones, with roughly 85% occurring only once. Sequences were obtained from PBMCs or T cells enriched from blood (not recorded which). Receptor source: a woman in her forties with acute COVID-19. Both conserved end residues are part of each CDR3. A D gene is named only where the DNA matches it firmly. Clone sizes are given selectively: once, few, many, or a class where the clone is expanded.

cdr3_aa cdr3_nt v_call d_call j_call clone_size
CASRGGTGINYGYTF TGTGCCAGCAGGGGCGGGACAGGGATTAACTATGGCTACACCTTC TRBV6-5 TRBD1 TRBJ1-2 .
CASSQGAGRSSYEQYF TGTGCCAGCAGCCAAGGGGCCGGGAGGAGCTCCTACGAGCAGTACTTC TRBV3-1/TRBV3-2 TRBD2 TRBJ2-7 once
CASSPPDGRKNCFF . TRBV28 . TRBJ1-4 .
CASSVGSGGIDGELFF TGTGCCAGCAGCGTAGGTTCGGGCGGGATTGACGGGGAGCTGTTTTTT TRBV9 . TRBJ2-2 .
CASSRDSFATNEKLFF TGTGCCAGCTCACGTGACTCGTTTGCAACTAATGAAAAACTGTTTTTT TRBV18 . TRBJ1-4 .
CAIRDRVNEKLFF TGTGCCATAAGGGACAGGGTTAATGAAAAACTGTTTTTT TRBV10-3 TRBD1 TRBJ1-4 .
CSASQTGETQYF TGCAGTGCTAGTCAAACTGGAGAGACCCAGTACTTC TRBV20-1 . TRBJ2-5 .
CASSWNTGTSDRNEQFF TGTGCCAGCAGCTGGAATACCGGGACTAGTGATCGCAATGAGCAGTTCTTC TRBV7-3 TRBD2 TRBJ2-1 .
CASSVGTGVEGYTF TGTGCCAGCAGCGTAGGGACAGGGGTCGAAGGCTACACCTTC TRBV9 TRBD1 TRBJ1-2 .
CASSYGLAGTPTGELFF TGTGCCAGCAGTTACGGACTAGCGGGGACTCCCACCGGGGAGCTGTTTTTT TRBV6-2/TRBV6-3 TRBD2 TRBJ2-2 .
CASSQQGALSLTEAFF TGTGCCAGCAGCCAACAGGGGGCGTTATCCTTAACTGAAGCTTTCTTT TRBV3-1/TRBV3-2 TRBD1 TRBJ1-1 .
CASSLSRGSFDEQFF TGTGCCAGCAGCTTATCTAGAGGGAGTTTTGATGAGCAGTTCTTC TRBV7-2 . TRBJ2-1 once
CSASLESSYNSPLHF TGCAGTGCTAGTCTTGAGAGCTCCTATAATTCACCCCTCCACTTT TRBV20-1 . TRBJ1-6 .
CASSLCLNRYEKLFF TGTGCCAGCAGTTTATGCCTCAACAGGTATGAAAAACTGTTTTTT TRBV27 . TRBJ1-4 .
CASSYSGDEQFF TGTGCCAGCAGCTATAGCGGCGATGAGCAGTTCTTC TRBV5-8 . TRBJ2-1 .
CASSAPTSGSKGGLETQYF TGTGCCAGCAGCGCCCCTACTAGCGGGAGTAAAGGTGGACTGGAGACCCAGTACTTC TRBV9 TRBD2 TRBJ2-5 .
CASSQAGSNTGELFF TGTGCCAGCAGCCAAGCTGGCTCGAACACCGGGGAGCTGTTTTTT TRBV14 . TRBJ2-2 .
CASSPPGLLQETQYF TGTGCCAGCAGCCCCCCGGGACTCCTACAAGAGACCCAGTACTTC TRBV9 . TRBJ2-5 few
CASSLRTGSNSPLHF TGTGCCAGCAGTTTACGGACAGGGTCTAATTCACCCCTCCACTTT TRBV27 TRBD1 TRBJ1-6 .